The entry below describes one T cell receptor (beta chain). The antigen is not known. The record originates from a study of T-cell reconstitution after alpha-beta-depleted transplantation in children. The study, taken as a whole, reports: A year post-transplant, T-cell counts and diversity derived mostly from newly produced T cells. High day-60 TCRbeta diversity in some patients came from surviving recipient T cells and thymic progenitors. The origin of alpha-beta T cells about two months after transplant was reportedly several hundred expanded graft clones.

Preparing the TCRbeta library involved the use of unique molecular identifiers. TCRdb redid the calling of the PCR reads with MiXCR, one entry per CDR3 protein. The sample records about a million distinct CDR3 sequences, roughly 29% being singletons. V dropped 5 bases and J dropped 5; count of bases not matched to a gene: 4. The CDR3 sequence is 14 residues long. Germline V gene sequence: CDR1 MDHEN, CDR2 SYDVKM. The chain joins TRBV28 to TRBJ2-2; 8 bases are a match to TRBD1. Specimen: PBMCs, mostly from graft donor cells, collected 360 days after TCRalphabeta/CD19-depleted stem cell transplant. The receptor was derived from a boy younger than two who had a stem cell transplant for SCID, so the T cells may come from the graft donor. The CDR3 coding sequence is TGTGCCAGCAGTGAGGACAGGGAAACCGGGGAGCTGTTTTTT. This encodes CASSEDRETGELFF. Using reference TRBV28 and TRBJ2-2 for the parts outside the CDR3, the full variable domain is DVKVTQSSRYLVKRTGEKVFLECVQDMDHENMFWYRQDPGLGLRLIYFSYDVKMKEKGDIPEGYSVSREKKERFSLILESASTNQTSMYLCASSEDRETGELFFGEGSRLTVL.